These 31 T cell receptor beta chains originate from one sample sequenced in a study of identifying expanded T cells in peripheral blood. This table comes from immunoSEQ multiplex PCR, and its TCRdb copy is limited to in-frame clones, with some not included. The sample lists approximately 75,000 clones, roughly nine tenths seen once, with over 2.5% in the top ten. Sequencing input: blood. These TCRs come from a person aged 18 to 75 in good health.

The V and J genes are TRBV5-6 and TRBJ1-4; TRBD1 might be the D (5 bases). Germline values: CDR1 SGHDT, CDR2 YYEEEE. V lost 1 base and J 0 bases, leaving 13 bases between the germline ends. The CDR3 runs to 17 residues. The CDR3 here is CASSLNGGGATNEKLFF. CDR3 coding DNA: TGTGCCAGCAGCTTGAATGGCGGGGGAGCAACTAATGAAAAACTGTTTTTT.

The chain has TRBV5-1 and TRBJ2-1; TRBD1 aligns across 7 bases. Germline V gene data show CDR1 as SGHRS and CDR2 as YFSETQ. This CDR3 contains 16 residues. After removal of 4 bases from V and 0 bases from J, the junction contained 7 bases not matched to a gene. This chain's CDR3 is CASSLSGGPSYNEQFF. CDR3 DNA sequence: TGCGCCAGCAGCCTGTCAGGGGGTCCCTCCTACAATGAGCAGTTCTTC.

The V call is TRBV12-5, the J call TRBJ2-2, with TRBD2 as a possible D gene (5 bases). In germline, CDR1 is LGHNT, CDR2 FRNRAP. The CDR3 contains 13 residues. With 2 bases removed from V and 5 bases from J, the gap between germline ends came to 6 bases. DNA of the CDR3: TGTGCTAGTGGTTTGCGGGATACCGGGGAGCTGTTTTTT. As protein: CASGLRDTGELFF.

This sequence joins TRBV7-6 and TRBJ2-5; TRBD2 aligns across 7 bases. CDR3 length: 16 residues. In germline, CDR1 is SGHVS, CDR2 FNYEAQ. V lost 5 bases to trimming and J lost 2 bases; unmatched junction nucleotides: 11. CDR3 protein: CASSPGLVQAQETQYF. CDR3 coding DNA: TGTGCCAGCAGCCCCGGACTAGTTCAGGCTCAAGAGACCCAGTACTTC.

In this sample, this clone turned up a few times. This chain joins TRBV6-6 and TRBJ1-1; weak D call: TRBD1 (5 bases). This CDR3 comprises 14 residues. Trimming removed 0 bases from V and 7 bases from J, with 12 bases in between. Germline assignment: CDR1 MNHNY and CDR2 SVGAGI (reference sequence). The CDR3 reads CASSYSTVSGEAFF. CDR3 nucleotide sequence: TGTGCCAGCAGTTACTCGACAGTGTCCGGTGAAGCTTTCTTT.

The rearrangement uses TRBV2 and TRBJ2-5, with 14 bases that match TRBD2. V shed 5 bases, J shed 4 bases, and the junction held 12 bases outside the gene matches. CDR1 SNHLY and CDR2 FYNNEI come from the germline V gene. This CDR3 is built from 18 residues. The CDR3 loop reads CASSLGTSGGRSGETQYF. CDR3 DNA: TGTGCCAGCAGTCTCGGGACTAGCGGGGGACGGTCGGGAGAGACCCAGTACTTC.

This chain connects TRBV18 to TRBJ1-1, with D possibly being TRBD1 (5 bases). The CDR3 contains 12 residues. V dropped 2 bases and J dropped 9 bases, with 10 bases sitting between them. The V gene's germline CDR1 is KGHSH and CDR2 LQKENI. Here the CDR3 DNA reads TGTGCCAGCTCACCAGAGAGACAGCAAGCTTTCTTT. Its protein product is CASSPERQQAFF. Full variable domain (outside the CDR3, taken from reference TRBV18 and TRBJ1-1): NAGVMQNPRHLVRRRGQEARLRCSPMKGHSHVYWYRQLPEEGLKFMVYLQKENIIDESGMPKERFSAEFPKEGPSILRIQQVVRGDSAAYFCASSPERQQAFFGQGTRLTVV.

The genes are TRBV5-1 and TRBJ2-1, with D tentatively TRBD1 or TRBD2 (6 bases each). Trimming shortened V by 4 bases and J by 6 bases, and 11 bases separated the two germline ends. In germline, CDR1 is SGHRS, CDR2 YFSETQ. The CDR3 is made up of 13 amino acids. This CDR3 reads CASSMKGGNEQFF. Here the CDR3 DNA reads TGCGCCAGCAGCATGAAGGGGGGCAATGAGCAGTTCTTC. Drawing the rest from reference TRBV5-1 and TRBJ2-1, the complete variable domain is KAGVTQTPRYLIKTRGQQVTLSCSPISGHRSVSWYQQTPGQGLQFLFEYFSETQRNKGNFPGRFSGRQFSNSRSEMNVSTLELGDSALYLCASSMKGGNEQFFGPGTRLTVL.

V gene TRBV7-9 combines with J gene TRBJ2-5; D may be TRBD2 (7 bases). Germline CDR1 is SEHNR and CDR2 is FQNEAQ (reference sequence). V was trimmed by 1 base and J by 7 bases, leaving 22 bases between them. This CDR3 has 17 amino acids. The CDR3 bases are TGTGCCAGCAGCTTAGAAGACACGGGGGGCTCTTCATGGACCCAGTACTTC. It is translated as CASSLEDTGGSSWTQYF.

The sample holds a few counts of this clone. The rearrangement links TRBV6-1 to TRBJ2-1; 7 nucleotides align to TRBD2. CDR1 MNHNS and CDR2 SASEGT come from the germline V gene. V lost 2 bases and J lost 9; bases outside the gene matches: 10. The CDR3 contains 15 residues. CDR3 coding DNA: TGTGCCAGCAGTGAATTCGGGGTCTTAGCGGGTGAGCAGTTCTTC. This translates into CASSEFGVLAGEQFF.

A single count supports this clone. The chain is built from TRBV19 and TRBJ1-2; 8 nucleotides match TRBD1. Germline CDR1 reads LNHDA; CDR2 reads SQIVND (reference sequence). CDR3 size: 14 residues. Losses at the gene ends were 5 bases for V and 6 bases for J; bases not matched to a gene: 8. The CDR3 here is CASSSRTGLDGYTF. CDR3 nucleotides: TGTGCCAGTAGTTCCCGGACAGGGTTGGATGGCTACACCTTC.

The chain has TRBV28 and TRBJ2-1; 12 bases agree with TRBD2. Germline trimming cut 6 bases from V and 9 bases from J; bases unmatched to any gene: 3. Germline CDR1 reads MDHEN; CDR2 reads SYDVKM. The length of the CDR3 is 13 residues. The CDR3 bases are TGTGCCAGCAGGACTAGCGGGAGCAGTGAGCAGTTCTTC. Protein sequence: CASRTSGSSEQFF.

This chain connects TRBV9 to TRBJ2-3; D remains ambiguous. The CDR3 extends over 13 amino acids. In germline, CDR1 is SGDLS, CDR2 YYNGEE. V gave up 5 bases and J gave up 5 bases, with 12 bases separating them. In nucleotides, the CDR3 is TGTGCCAGCAGTCTGAGGAGTCAAGATACGCAGTATTTT. It codes for CASSLRSQDTQYF.

The chain joins TRBV5-6 to TRBJ2-7; tentative D call: TRBD1 (5 bases). Trimming shortened V by 2 bases and J by 3 bases, and 9 bases separated the two germline ends. The length of the CDR3 is 13 residues. CDR1 is SGHDT and CDR2 is YYEEEE in the germline V gene. The CDR3 sequence is CASSFQGIYEQYF. CDR3 DNA: TGTGCCAGCAGCTTTCAGGGCATCTACGAGCAGTACTTC.

The J gene is TRBJ1-5, the V gene TRBV6-6; D remains unclear. Germline V gives CDR1 MNHNY, CDR2 SVGAGI (reference sequence). The CDR3 contains 13 residues. V was cut by 4 bases and J by 7 bases, with 11 bases left in between. The DNA for the CDR3 is TGTGCCAGCAGTTTTGGTCGGCGGCAGCCCCAGCATTTT. This codes for CASSFGRRQPQHF.

The chain is built from TRBV2 and TRBJ2-5; perhaps D is TRBD1 or TRBD2 (6 bases each). Germline CDR1 reads SNHLY; CDR2 reads FYNNEI. The CDR3 spans 14 residues. V gave up 6 bases and J gave up 4 bases, with 15 bases separating them. Here the CDR3 reads CASREGPGVETQYF. The DNA of the CDR3 is TGTGCCAGCAGGGAGGGACCAGGGGTAGAGACCCAGTACTTC.

The chain uses TRBV18 and TRBJ1-1, with D tentatively TRBD1 (6 bases). Germline V gene lookup returns CDR1 KGHSH and CDR2 LQKENI. The CDR3 loop spans 12 amino acids. V was trimmed by 4 bases and J by 7 bases, leaving 10 bases between them. This CDR3 reads CASSLGQIEAFF. Written as DNA, the CDR3 is TGTGCCAGCTCACTTGGACAGATTGAAGCTTTCTTT.

This rearrangement joins TRBV7-9 to TRBJ2-7; D may correspond to TRBD1 or TRBD2 (6 bases each). The germline CDR1 and CDR2 sequences are SEHNR and FQNEAQ (reference sequence). The V and J ends lost 2 bases and 9 bases respectively, with 14 bases between them. The CDR3 is made up of 13 amino acids. Here the CDR3 reads CASSLFGGAGQYF. The DNA for the CDR3 is TGTGCCAGCAGCTTATTCGGGGGCGCGGGGCAGTACTTC. Full variable domain (remainder filled in from reference TRBV7-9 and TRBJ2-7): DTGVSQNPRHKITKRGQNVTFRCDPISEHNRLYWYRQTLGQGPEFLTYFQNEAQLEKSRLLSDRFSAERPKGSFSTLEIQRTEQGDSAMYLCASSLFGGAGQYFGPGTRLTVT.

This sequence joins TRBV30 and TRBJ1-5; tentative D call: TRBD1 (5 bases). CDR1 is GTSNPN and CDR2 is SVGIG in the germline V gene (reference sequence). The CDR3 sequence is 14 residues long. The V gene lost 0 bases and the J gene lost 4 bases, with 10 bases spanning the gap. This CDR3 is CAWSVLGGNQPQHF. DNA for the CDR3: TGTGCCTGGAGTGTACTGGGGGGGAATCAGCCCCAGCATTTT.

CDR3 protein: CASSSPTGGARTEAFF. Written as DNA, the CDR3 is TGTGCCAGCAGCTCACCGACAGGGGGCGCCCGGACTGAAGCTTTCTTT. The chain has TRBV5-4 and TRBJ1-1; 10 positions match TRBD1. V shed 3 bases and J 5 bases; nucleotides not matched to a gene: 10. This CDR3 spans 16 amino acids. Looked up from germline, CDR1 is SGHNT and CDR2 is YYREEE (reference sequence).

V and J are TRBV19 and TRBJ1-3; weak D call: TRBD1 (5 bases). The germline V gene encodes CDR1 LNHDA and CDR2 SQIVND (reference sequence). The CDR3 consists of 15 residues. The V gene lost 5 bases and the J gene lost 4 bases, with 15 bases spanning the gap. In DNA, the CDR3 is TGTGCCAGTAGTTCATCCGGGACGAAAGGAAACACCATATATTTT. Protein: CASSSSGTKGNTIYF.

The chain employs TRBV2 and TRBJ1-1, with 7 positions matching TRBD1. The CDR3 consists of 13 residues. J lost 2 bases, V lost 5 bases, and 2 bases had no gene match. Per the germline V gene, CDR1 is SNHLY and CDR2 is FYNNEI. In nucleotides, the CDR3 is TGTGCCAGCAGTTTAGGGGGCAACACTGAAGCTTTCTTT. Amino acid sequence: CASSLGGNTEAFF.

The gene calls are TRBV6-6 and TRBJ2-2; D could derive from TRBD1 or TRBD2 (5 bases each). From germline, CDR1 is MNHNY and CDR2 SVGAGI (reference sequence). V lost 8 bases to trimming and J lost 6 bases, with 22 bases between them. CDR3 length: 16 amino acids. The CDR3 loop is CASASPGTDTAGELFF. CDR3 DNA sequence: TGTGCCAGCGCGAGTCCTGGGACCGATACTGCCGGGGAGCTGTTTTTT.

The DNA of the CDR3 is TGTGCCAGTACCATGGAGGGGACTGGCTACACCTTC. The encoded protein is CASTMEGTGYTF. The chain combines TRBV19 with TRBJ1-2; D possibly corresponds to TRBD1 (5 bases). Germline CDR1 LNHDA, CDR2 SQIVND (reference sequence). Trimming pared 7 bases from V and 7 bases from J, leaving 13 bases between. This CDR3 spans 12 amino acids.

V gene TRBV28 combines with J gene TRBJ2-2; 8 nucleotides line up with TRBD2. The ends lost 3 bases at V and 4 bases at J; junction bases unmatched: 7. This CDR3 is 16 amino acids long. Germline V gene lookup returns CDR1 MDHEN and CDR2 SYDVKM. CDR3 coding DNA: TGTGCCAGCAGTTTCCCAGCGGGAGAGACCACCGGGGAGCTGTTTTTT. This codes for CASSFPAGETTGELFF.

The V gene is TRBV7-6, the J gene TRBJ1-1, with D possibly matching TRBD1 (5 bases). Germline-derived CDR1 and CDR2 are SGHVS and FNYEAQ. This CDR3 has 14 amino acids. V lost 0 bases to trimming and J lost 3 bases, with 8 bases between them. The CDR3 DNA sequence: TGTGCCAGCAGCTTAGCGTTGGGGGACACTGAAGCTTTCTTT. It yields the protein CASSLALGDTEAFF. The full variable domain, rest sourced from reference TRBV7-6 and TRBJ1-1, is GAGVSQSPRYKVTKRGQDVALRCDPISGHVSLYWYRQALGQGPEFLTYFNYEAQQDKSGLPNDRFSAERPEGSISTLTIQRTEQRDSAMYRCASSLALGDTEAFFGQGTRLTVV.

The chain is built from TRBV5-4 and TRBJ1-5; unclear D gene. Germline CDR1 reads SGHNT; CDR2 reads YYREEE (reference sequence). There are 15 residues in the CDR3. The V end was cut by 2 bases, the J end by 1 base, with 10 bases between. The chain's CDR3 is CASSFGGVSNQPQHF. As DNA, the CDR3 is TGTGCCAGCAGCTTCGGCGGAGTCAGCAATCAGCCCCAGCATTTT. Full variable domain (missing parts from reference TRBV5-4 and TRBJ1-5): ETGVTQSPTHLIKTRGQQVTLRCSSQSGHNTVSWYQQALGQGPQFIFQYYREEENGRGNFPPRFSGLQFPNYSSELNVNALELDDSALYLCASSFGGVSNQPQHFGDGTRLSIL.

This clone was counted a few times. This chain uses TRBV25-1 with TRBJ2-2; 9 bases map to TRBD1. The CDR3 extends over 15 amino acids. With 6 bases clipped from V and 3 bases from J, the junction kept 5 bases outside the gene matches. Germline V CDR1 and CDR2: MGHDK, SYGVNS. The CDR3 DNA follows: TGTGCCAGCAGCCAACAGGGGGCGGACACCGGGGAGCTGTTTTTT. This translates into CASSQQGADTGELFF.

The chain couples TRBV28 to TRBJ2-1; D unclear. Per germline, CDR1 MDHEN and CDR2 SYDVKM. The CDR3 length is 14 residues. V lost 6 bases and J lost 4, with 13 bases in between. The CDR3 here is CASRPPGAYNEQFF. CDR3 DNA: TGTGCCAGCAGACCCCCAGGCGCTTACAATGAGCAGTTCTTC.

The CDR3 is CATSRDRGGTEAFF. In nucleotides, the CDR3 is TGTGCCACCAGCAGAGACAGGGGGGGCACTGAAGCTTTCTTT. The chain uses TRBV15 and TRBJ1-1; the match to TRBD1 covers 7 bases. Looked up from germline, CDR1 is LNHNV and CDR2 is YYDKDF (reference sequence). CDR3 length equals 14 residues. The V gene end was trimmed by 0 bases and the J gene end by 4 bases; junction bases not matched to a gene: 2.

CDR3 protein: CASSQGVGETQYF. The CDR3 region has the DNA TGTGCCAGCAGCCAGGGAGTGGGGGAGACCCAGTACTTC. The gene calls are TRBV4-2 and TRBJ2-5; possibly TRBD2 for D (5 bases). V was shortened by 3 bases and J by 5 bases, with 10 bases between the two germline ends. The germline gives CDR1 LGHNA, CDR2 YNFKEQ. This CDR3 region has 13 residues.